Here is one T cell receptor (beta chain) with its context. Its binding antigen is unknown. No quality values exist for individual bases; no much larger clone is one base distant. A distance of 11 bases separates the germline ends of V and J, which lose 4 bases and 6 bases respectively. The germline V gene provides CDR1 MGHRA and CDR2 YSYEKL. The cysteine opens and the phenylalanine closes a CDR3 of 13 amino acids. Only CDR3 DNA is held: 39 bases, read in frame from base 1. In total, more than 500 healthy bone marrow donors made up the cohort. Cohort members were all nominally healthy when sampled, although unrecorded immune exposures were likely present. The donor tested CMV seropositive, placing the donor among the approximately 290 seropositive members of the cohort. A peripheral blood sample was provided by each donor, and peripheral blood mononuclear cells were used for TCR beta sequencing. The Qiagen DNeasy Blood Extraction Kit was used to extract genomic DNA from the blood cell samples.

The data belong to a study of cytomegalovirus exposure and HLA in healthy donors (dated by TCRdb to the late 2010s). About the full investigation: An earlier analysis of about 530 of the donors reported approximately 280 Gb of sequence data and some 110 million unique TCR beta sequences obtained from approximately 180 million T cells. Approximately 310 gigabases of sequencing data and approximately 80 million unique TCR sequences were included in an early release covering several hundred HLA-typed donors. Of the 300 to 450 genotyped donors, more than 75% were placed in the genetic ancestry cluster associated with self-reported Caucasian donors. The study was designed to test whether signatures of past pathogen exposure could be identified by cataloging public T cell receptors. The study profiled the T cell repertoires of fewer than 850 subjects by immunosequencing and related them to cytomegalovirus serostatus. Along with the 666-subject first cohort, a separate validation cohort of around 120 different subjects was used. To predict cytomegalovirus infection status, the study combined high-throughput TCR immunosequencing, statistical association of individual TCRs with disease status, and machine learning. To study patterns of TCR occurrence, a later analysis re-analyzed previously published TCR beta repertoires from several hundred donors and added high-resolution HLA genotyping. The later analysis used no new phenotypic data to find candidate immune exposures, relying instead on TCR beta sequences and their occurrence across donors. An earlier analysis of 500 to 650 of the donors applied high-throughput TCR beta sequencing to assess whether each TCR beta V gene segment acted as functional or pseudogenic. Alongside the repertoire data, information on donor age, sex, ethnicity and CMV serostatus was compiled. Genome-wide SNP genotypes for about 60% of the roughly 670 donors were used in a later genetic analysis, which treated that subset as a discovery cohort. All discovery cohort repertoires had been generated using a single sequencing platform. HLA typing covered class I and class II loci at four-digit resolution. Typing coverage differed by locus: A, B, C, DRB1 and DQB1 were typed in about 620-630 donors, DQA1 in 500 to 550, DPA1 in 600 to 610, and DPB1 in 472. Several DR-DQ haplotypes were handled as single units for association and clustering because linkage in the cohort was strong. Among 398 genotyped donors of the cohort, an average of approximately 240,000 unique TCR beta nucleotide sequences was sequenced per donor, of which about 18% were non-productive.

The receptor library was made with the immunoSEQ multiplex PCR assay. A mixture of 60 forward primers for TCR Vbeta segments and 13 reverse primers for TCR Jbeta segments was used in the multiplex PCR. The CDR3 region of rearranged TCR beta genes was amplified from genomic DNA by a multiplex PCR assay. On the Illumina HiSeq System, the amplified TCR beta libraries were sequenced as 87-base-pair reads. Per the source publication's procedure: Across the 670 or so repertoires, a later analysis counted 60 million to 90 million unique TCR beta chains, 9 million to 14 million of which were shared by at least two donors. Raw reads were error-corrected and collapsed into unique sequences by a nearest-neighbor algorithm in which closely related sequences were merged to remove PCR and sequencing errors. Alignment of CDR3 sequences to IMGT reference sequences was used to assign V, D and J gene segments. For a sequence to be retained, at least a six-nucleotide match to both a V gene segment and a J gene segment was required. A rearrangement was called productive if the CDR3 had no stop codons and remained in frame with V and J, and every other rearrangement was called non-productive. CDR3 was defined according to IMGT convention as the region running from the second conserved V-encoded cysteine to the conserved J-encoded phenylalanine. Sequences without an unambiguous match to a single V gene segment were excluded from the earlier analysis of several hundred of the donors. In an earlier analysis of some 590 of the donors, a V segment was called functional when productive rearrangements were above 56.7%, and segregating when the standard deviation between donors exceeded 5%. A statistical classification framework was built for diagnosing cytomegalovirus status from the catalog of TCR beta chain sequences. In a later analysis, TCR nucleotide sequences were compared against IMGT/GENE-DB human TR gene sequences so that V and J genes could be assigned. Using the TCRdist pipeline, a later analysis assigned CDR3 sequences along with most-parsimonious VDJ recombination scenarios. In a later analysis, every TCR beta chain was defined by the combination of its CDR3 amino acid sequence and its V-gene family, and reads without a unique V-gene family were dropped. To address suspected cross-contamination and a sequencing artifact, a later analysis removed under 600 highly shared, low-generation-probability nucleotide sequences. In a later analysis, a clonal expansion index for each public chain was calculated from normalized within-repertoire ranks of inferred template counts. Generation probabilities in a later analysis came from a VDJ recombination model fitted to out-of-frame rearrangements, and those results were checked against IGoR. Hypergeometric tests were used in a later analysis to score TCR-TCR, TCR-HLA and TCR-CMV co-occurrence, with a repertoire-size bias correction applied to the TCR pairs. To estimate false discovery rates, a later analysis permuted the HLA or CMV assignments 20 times. In a later analysis, co-occurring TCRs were grouped using DBSCAN, and TCRdist sequence similarity was added for clustering within HLA-allele-positive subsets. For co-occurrence clustering, repertoires with fewer than 30,000 or more than 120,000 public chains were excluded, along with roughly 5 repertoires with anomalous nucleotide sharing. The immuneACCESS repertoire file appears here via TCRdb, limited to in-frame rearrangements. These files lack a portion of the clones; in checked studies, under half of the deficit traces to unresolved V genes, and the cause of the others is not known. V and J calls and clone size come straight from that table; D and trimming were deduced from the DNA. This sample has some 110,000 clones in its table, and roughly 69% of those were observed once. The ten most abundant clones make up roughly 9.7% of the sample.

The investigation overall reported the following: In a later analysis, several top co-occurrence clusters were reported to appear linked to parvovirus B19, influenza, CMV and Epstein-Barr virus. Correlated functional status among segregating V segments might be attributable to linkage disequilibrium, but an unknown experimental factor could not be ruled out. A group of highly shared sequence variants was considered likely to be a technical artifact of the sequencing pipeline. A later genetic analysis associated a missense DCLRE1C variant with V-gene and J-gene trimming of TCR beta chains, and an independent cohort replicated the association. Most CMV-associated TCR beta chains appeared to be HLA-restricted in a later analysis, and the HLA associations seemed to be driven largely by CMV exposure. The presence/absence analyses assumed that sequencing depth was roughly uniform across donors, and that assumption may not be true. In an earlier analysis of over 550 of the donors, most TCR beta V segments were observed in productive rearrangements about 87% or about 30% of the time, broadly matching IMGT annotations. This cohort had only TCR beta chains sequenced, and the lack of alpha or paired-chain data limited which features could be detected. The earlier analysis of approximately 560 of the donors excluded 15 to 20 rarely observed V segments, including chromosome 9 orphons, because counts were too low. Most TCR sequences were observed very rarely across donors, whereas some public TCRs were present in many individuals. The only immune exposure information available for the cohort was CMV serostatus. A later genetic analysis reported fewer N-insertions in productive TCRs among donors in an Asian-associated ancestry cluster than the roughly 640-donor mean. Some IMGT-functional V segments, including TRBV6-2 and TRBV6-3, could not be distinguished by the 87-base-pair reads and were therefore excluded. In a later analysis, TCR association rates were found to vary across HLA loci, with the most associated TCRs seen for DRB1 alleles and the fewest for HLA-C alleles. When HLA alleles, especially DR and DQ, strongly co-occurred, TCR associations were difficult to assign to individual alleles. Specific HLA alleles were associated with over 15,000 TCR beta sequences at a false discovery rate of 0.05 in a later analysis. A further reported finding was that TCR beta sequences accurately predicted the HLA-A and HLA-B alleles for most subjects in the first cohort. The study gave a list of some 150 TCR beta chains associated with cytomegalovirus. HLA typing was unavailable for some donors at each locus, so association tests used only the typed subset. It was suggested by the authors that the approach could potentially be generalized to other disease states and immunological phenotypes. In a later analysis, HLA-associated TCR beta chains showed more clonal expansion and lower generation probabilities than non-associated chains that were equally common. Cytomegalovirus status was reported to be diagnosed by the classifier with high specificity and sensitivity in both the original and validation cohorts. In vitro tests confirmed that a few of the cytomegalovirus-associated TCR beta chains recognize cytomegalovirus antigens.

The rearranged chain carries TRBV4-1 and TRBJ2-3; a tentative D call is TRBD2 (6 bases match). The material sequenced was PBMCs. The clonotype originates from a woman aged 40 to 50 in good health and CMV-seropositive. The sequenced DNA is TGCGCCAGCAGCCGCGGGACGAAGGATACGCAGTATTTT. It specifies CASSRGTKDTQYF.